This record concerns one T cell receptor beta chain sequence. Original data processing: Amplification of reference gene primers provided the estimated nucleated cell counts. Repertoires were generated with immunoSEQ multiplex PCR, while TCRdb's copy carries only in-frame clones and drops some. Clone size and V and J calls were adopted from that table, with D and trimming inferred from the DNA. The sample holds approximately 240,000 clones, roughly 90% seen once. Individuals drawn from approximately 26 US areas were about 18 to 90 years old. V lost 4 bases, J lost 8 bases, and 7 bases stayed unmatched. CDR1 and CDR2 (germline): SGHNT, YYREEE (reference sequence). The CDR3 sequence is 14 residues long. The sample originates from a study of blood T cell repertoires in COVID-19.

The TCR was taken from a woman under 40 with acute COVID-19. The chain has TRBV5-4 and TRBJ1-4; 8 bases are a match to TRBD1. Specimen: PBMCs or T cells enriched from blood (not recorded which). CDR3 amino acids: CASSRTGFDEKLFF. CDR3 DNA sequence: TGTGCCAGCAGCAGGACAGGGTTCGACGAAAAACTGTTTTTT.